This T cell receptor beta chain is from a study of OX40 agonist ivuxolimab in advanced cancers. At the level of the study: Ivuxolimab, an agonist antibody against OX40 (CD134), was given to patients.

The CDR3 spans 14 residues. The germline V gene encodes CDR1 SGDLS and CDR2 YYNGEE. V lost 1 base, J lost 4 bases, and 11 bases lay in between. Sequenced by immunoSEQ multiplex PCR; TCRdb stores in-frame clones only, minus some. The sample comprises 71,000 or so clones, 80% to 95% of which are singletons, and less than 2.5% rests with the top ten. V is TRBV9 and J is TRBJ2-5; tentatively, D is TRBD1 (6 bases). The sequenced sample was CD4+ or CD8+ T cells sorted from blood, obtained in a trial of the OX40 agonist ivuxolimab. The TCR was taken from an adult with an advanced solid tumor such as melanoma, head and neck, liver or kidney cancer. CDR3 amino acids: CASSVQGSGETQYF. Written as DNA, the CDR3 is TGTGCCAGCAGCGTACAGGGGTCGGGAGAGACCCAGTACTTC.